These T cell receptor beta chains were read from a single sample in a study of early T cells in non-severe SARS-CoV-2 infection. TCRdb reanalysed the 5' RACE reads using MiXCR and keeps one entry per CDR3 protein. The sample gives around 40,000 distinct CDR3 sequences, more than 5.5% of which show up once; 4.5% to 5.5% is in the top ten. The sequencing input was whole blood. These receptors originate from an adult who was a healthcare worker with PCR-confirmed SARS-CoV-2 infection or an uninfected control (not recorded which). The CDR3 runs from the conserved cysteine through the conserved F or W. The D gene is left open where the match is weak. The size field is filled for only some rows; it gives once, few, many or a size class.

TRBD2	TRBV20-1	TRBJ2-7	few	TGCAGTGCCCCCGGCCTAGCGGGTGGGTACGAGCAGTACTTC	CSAPGLAGGYEQYF
TRBD1	TRBV20-1	TRBJ2-5	many	TGCAGTGCTACCCCGACAGGGGGCGTGTCGGAGACCCAGTACTTC	CSATPTGGVSETQYF
TRBD2	TRBV19	TRBJ2-1	many	TGTGCCAGTAGTATTACTAGCGGGAGGTTTTCCTACAATGAGCAGTTCTTC	CASSITSGRFSYNEQFF
TRBD2	TRBV5-5	TRBJ2-2	.	TGTGCCAGCAGCTCTCTAGCGGGAATCACCGGGGAGCTGTTTTTT	CASSSLAGITGELFF
TRBD2	TRBV7-9	TRBJ2-7	many	TGTGCCAGCAGCCCGCGGACTAGCCCGGAGGGCGAGCAGTACTTC	CASSPRTSPEGEQYF
.	TRBV5-4	TRBJ2-7	many	TGTGCCAGCAGCTCCGGGGGTTACGAGCAGTACTTC	CASSSGGYEQYF
TRBD2	TRBV7-6	TRBJ2-1	many	TGTGCCAGCAGCCCGCTCGGGACTAGCGGGAGGTTCGACAATGAGCAGTTCTTC	CASSPLGTSGRFDNEQFF
TRBD2	TRBV9	TRBJ2-5	few	TGTGCCAGCAGCGTAGATCACGGGAGGGAGACCCAGTACTTC	CASSVDHGRETQYF
.	TRBV3-1	TRBJ2-1	.	TGTGCCAGCAGCCAAGTGAACTACAATGAGCAGTTCTTC	CASSQVNYNEQFF
.	TRBV18	TRBJ2-3	few	TGTGCCAGCTCACTGCAGAGCACAGATACGCAGTATTTT	CASSLQSTDTQYF
.	TRBV29-1	TRBJ1-4	few	TGCAGCGTGTCAGGGCCGGATGAAAAACTGTTTTTT	CSVSGPDEKLFF
.	TRBV7-3	TRBJ2-1	.	TGTGCCAGCAGCCTGCCTGGCAAGTCTGGTGAGCAGTTCTTC	CASSLPGKSGEQFF
.	TRBV12-3/TRBV12-4	TRBJ1-1	many	TGTGCCAGCCTCCCGCCCTTAGAGAACACTGAAGCTTTCTTT	CASLPPLENTEAFF
.	TRBV6-4	TRBJ2-1	many	TGTGCCAGCAGTGAGGGGACGTCCAATGAGCAGTTCTTC	CASSEGTSNEQFF
.	TRBV7-9	TRBJ1-2	few	TGTGCCAGCAGCTTAGTCTCCGTTGGAGGTGGCTACACCTTC	CASSLVSVGGGYTF
TRBD1	TRBV6-4	TRBJ2-1	many	TGTGCCAGCAGTGTCGTTACCGGGACAGGGCACAATGAGCAGTTCTTC	CASSVVTGTGHNEQFF
.	TRBV7-3	TRBJ1-1	many	TGTGCCAGCAGCTTACAGGGGATGAACACTGAAGCTTTCTTT	CASSLQGMNTEAFF
TRBD2	TRBV20-1	TRBJ2-3	many	TGCAGTGCTAGGGCTAGCGGGAGCACAGATACGCAGTATTTT	CSARASGSTDTQYF
.	TRBV28	TRBJ2-7	few	TGTGCCAGCACCTCGAGCTCCTACGAGCAGTACTTC	CASTSSSYEQYF
.	TRBV7-9	TRBJ1-2	few	TGTGCCAGCAGCTTAGGGGGGAACTATGGCTACACCTTC	CASSLGGNYGYTF
TRBD1	TRBV4-1	TRBJ2-5	once	TGCGCCAGCAGACCTGCGAGGGACAGGATAAAGCGGGTTGAGACCCAGTACTTC	CASRPARDRIKRVETQYF
.	TRBV4-2	TRBJ1-3	many	TGTGCCAGCAGCCAAGATGCCCGGAACTCTGGAAACACCATATATTTT	CASSQDARNSGNTIYF